One and the same sample provided the 13 T cell receptor beta chains below, sequenced in a study of T cell responses to AZD1222 COVID-19 vaccine. Assay used: immunoSEQ multiplex PCR; TCRdb lists only in-frame clones, some missing. Found here are 56,000 or so clones, 70% to 90% of them singletons; the top ten hold less than 15%. The specimen was peripheral blood, collected on day 0 of AZD1222 vaccination. The receptors originated from an adult in good health.

The CDR3 sequence is CASSSAHYEQYF. The CDR3 nucleotides are TGTGCCAGCAGTTCCGCCCACTACGAGCAGTACTTC. The rearrangement uses TRBV12-3 or TRBV12-4 and TRBJ2-7; D unresolved. The CDR3 covers 12 residues. V lost 4 bases, J lost 3 bases, and 7 bases lay in between.

The count of this clone is one. V is TRBV6-5 and J is TRBJ2-4, with a tentative D call TRBD2 (6 bases). The CDR3 length is 14 residues. Germline loops: CDR1 MNHEY, CDR2 SVGAGI. V gave up 6 bases and J gave up 2 bases, with 11 bases separating them. DNA of the CDR3: TGTGCCAGCAGGACGGAGGGGCCCAAAAACATTCAGTACTTC. Translation: CASRTEGPKNIQYF.

The chain has TRBV29-1 and TRBJ1-2; tentatively, D is TRBD1 (6 bases). Germline loops: CDR1 SQVTM, CDR2 ANQGSEA. Between the trimmed V and J ends, which lost 0 bases and 4 bases, there was a span of 12 bases. The CDR3 runs 14 residues. CDR3 DNA: TGCAGCGTTGAAGATGGACAGACGCCCTATGGCTACACCTTC. Amino acids: CSVEDGQTPYGYTF.

V gene TRBV13 combines with J gene TRBJ1-4; perhaps TRBD1 as D (6 bases). Germline V gene lookup returns CDR1 PRHDT and CDR2 FYEKMQ (reference sequence). V was trimmed by 5 bases and J by 9 bases, leaving 13 bases between them. CDR3 length equals 13 residues. The CDR3 spells CASSRTGTQKLFF. The DNA of the CDR3 is TGTGCCAGCAGCCGCACAGGGACGCAAAAACTGTTTTTT.

J is TRBJ1-3 and V is TRBV5-5; D gene uncertain. The length of the CDR3 is 15 residues. The V and J ends lost 3 bases and 0 bases respectively, with 10 bases between them. The V gene's germline CDR1 is SGHKS and CDR2 YYEKEE (reference sequence). The CDR3 DNA sequence: TGTGCCAGCAGCTGGAGAGGATACTCTGGAAACACCATATATTTT. Translation: CASSWRGYSGNTIYF.

The chain uses TRBV7-2 and TRBJ2-1; 10 nucleotides agree with TRBD2. CDR3 length: 16 residues. Germline values: CDR1 SGHTA, CDR2 FQGNSA. J was trimmed by 4 bases and V by 0 bases; bases with no gene match: 3. The CDR3 sequence is CASSLALAGAYNEQFF. CDR3 bases: TGTGCCAGCAGCTTAGCCCTAGCGGGAGCTTACAATGAGCAGTTCTTC.

The rearrangement links TRBV11-2 to TRBJ2-3, with 7 positions matching TRBD1. V gave up 3 bases and J gave up 2 bases; unmatched junction bases: 8. This CDR3 has 16 amino acids. Germline V gene data show CDR1 as SGHAT and CDR2 as FQNNGV. The CDR3 region is CASSLASGGLTDTQYF. Here the CDR3 DNA reads TGTGCCAGCAGCTTGGCTTCAGGGGGTCTCACAGATACGCAGTATTTT. Variable domain in full (rest from reference TRBV11-2 and TRBJ2-3): EAGVAQSPRYKIIEKRQSVAFWCNPISGHATLYWYQQILGQGPKLLIQFQNNGVVDDSQLPKDRFSAERLKGVDSTLKIQPAKLEDSAVYLCASSLASGGLTDTQYFGPGTRLTVL.

This chain connects TRBV5-6 to TRBJ1-2; D not resolved. The CDR3 runs to 15 residues. Germline V gene sequence: CDR1 SGHDT, CDR2 YYEEEE. The V gene lost 0 bases and the J gene lost 4 bases, with 13 bases spanning the gap. CDR3 protein: CASSLDWGGSYGYTF. As DNA, the CDR3 is TGTGCCAGCAGCTTGGATTGGGGAGGGAGCTATGGCTACACCTTC.

J is TRBJ2-7 and V is TRBV29-1, with TRBD1 as a possible D gene (5 bases). The V gene's germline CDR1 is SQVTM and CDR2 ANQGSEA. The CDR3 spans 12 residues. The germline V and J ends were trimmed by 6 bases and 11 bases, with 20 bases remaining between them. The CDR3 spells CSVLHMAGKEYF. The DNA for the CDR3 is TGCAGCGTACTACATATGGCAGGGAAAGAGTACTTC.

The rearrangement links TRBV27 to TRBJ1-1; D is uncertain. CDR1 and CDR2 (germline): MNHEY, SMNVEV (reference sequence). The CDR3 covers 15 residues. V lost 4 bases to trimming and J lost 5 bases, with 17 bases between them. CDR3 DNA sequence: TGTGCCAGCAGTTACAGCCCCCGGGCGTTGACTGAAGCTTTCTTT. Translated: CASSYSPRALTEAFF.

The rearrangement uses TRBV3-1 (or the pseudogene TRBV3-2) and TRBJ1-2, with D tentatively TRBD1 (5 bases). Trimming cost V 4 bases and J 2 bases, with 11 bases left between them. CDR3 size: 14 residues. Looked up from germline, CDR1 is LGHDT and CDR2 is YNNKEL (reference sequence). CDR3 sequence reads: CASSPGLGNYGYTF. Written as DNA, the CDR3 is TGTGCCAGCAGCCCGGGACTGGGCAACTATGGCTACACCTTC.

This chain joins TRBV11-2 and TRBJ1-3, with D tentatively TRBD1 (6 bases). CDR1 is SGHAT, CDR2 FQNNGV, per germline. The V gene lost 1 base and the J gene lost 8 bases, with 15 bases spanning the gap. CDR3 length: 15 residues. The CDR3 DNA is TGTGCCAGCAGCTTAGGAGGTCCGGGGGCGGACACCATATATTTT. It codes for CASSLGGPGADTIYF. Looking up the rest from reference TRBV11-2 and TRBJ1-3 gives the full variable domain: EAGVAQSPRYKIIEKRQSVAFWCNPISGHATLYWYQQILGQGPKLLIQFQNNGVVDDSQLPKDRFSAERLKGVDSTLKIQPAKLEDSAVYLCASSLGGPGADTIYFGEGSWLTVV.

The genes are TRBV7-6 and TRBJ2-1; possibly TRBD1 or TRBD2 for D (5 bases each). Germline CDR1 and CDR2: SGHVS and FNYEAQ. V was shortened by 1 base and J by 8 bases, with 18 bases between the two germline ends. CDR3 length equals 16 residues. The CDR3 loop reads CASSLEGPTAGDEQFF. The CDR3 DNA follows: TGTGCCAGCAGCTTAGAGGGACCAACCGCTGGGGATGAGCAGTTCTTC.